This T cell receptor beta chain was sequenced in a study of beta chain features in type 1 diabetes. Study-level findings and limits: The study found moderately but significantly shorter TCRB CDR3s in all four CD4+ subsets of Type 1 diabetes patients.

The V gene end was trimmed by 4 bases and the J gene end by 10 bases; junction bases not matched to a gene: 8. This CDR3 comprises 15 residues. Germline assignment: CDR1 SGHTA and CDR2 FQGNSA. Reverse transcription of all isolated RNA meant that expressed TCRB transcripts were sequenced. The protocol was immunoSEQ multiplex PCR, while the TCRdb copy is restricted to in-frame clones and leaves out a portion. This repertoire shows a few hundred thousand clones, around 19% found once; its top ten account for 0.035% to 0.055%. A note on this clone: Its antigen is not identified.

This receptor was taken from a young woman in good health. The V and J genes are TRBV7-2 and TRBJ1-6; 9 bases are shared with TRBD1. The specimen was naive CD4+ T cells from blood. CDR3 residues: CASSYKTGGFSPLHF. The CDR3, as DNA: TGTGCCAGCAGCTACAAGACAGGGGGTTTCTCACCCCTCCACTTT. The full variable domain, completed using reference TRBV7-2 and TRBJ1-6, is GAGVSQSPSNKVTEKGKDVELRCDPISGHTALYWYRQSLGQGLEFLIYFQGNSAPDKSGLPSDRFSAERTGGSVSTLTIQRTQQEDSAVYLCASSYKTGGFSPLHFGNGTRLTVT.